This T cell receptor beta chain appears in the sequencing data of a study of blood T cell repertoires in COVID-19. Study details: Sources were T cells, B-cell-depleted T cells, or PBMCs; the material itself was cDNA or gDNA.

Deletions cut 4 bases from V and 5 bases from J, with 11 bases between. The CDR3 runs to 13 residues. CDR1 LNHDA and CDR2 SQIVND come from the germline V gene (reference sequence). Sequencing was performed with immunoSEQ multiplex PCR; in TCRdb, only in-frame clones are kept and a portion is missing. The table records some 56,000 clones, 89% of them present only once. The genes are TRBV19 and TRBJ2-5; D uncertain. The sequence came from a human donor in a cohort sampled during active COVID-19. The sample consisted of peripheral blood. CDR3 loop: CASSTAEEETQYF. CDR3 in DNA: TGTGCCAGTAGTACGGCCGAGGAGGAGACCCAGTACTTC.